This T cell receptor beta chain originates from a study of blood T cell repertoires in COVID-19. CDR1 is KGHSH, CDR2 LQKENI, per germline. The V end was cut by 2 bases, the J end by 1 base, with 8 bases between. This CDR3 contains 15 residues. Measured with immunoSEQ multiplex PCR; TCRdb has only the in-frame clones, and not every one. The repertoire has roughly 380,000 clones, about 90% of them found once; the top ten carry 1% to 1.5%. The specimen sequenced was PBMCs or T cells enriched from blood (not recorded which). The chain couples TRBV18 to TRBJ2-2, with D possibly matching TRBD1 (6 bases). This clonotype was sampled from a man between 25 and 39 years old who had recovered from COVID-19. CDR3 sequence reads: CASSPRQENTGELFF. CDR3 nucleotide sequence: TGTGCCAGCTCACCAAGACAGGAGAACACCGGGGAGCTGTTTTTT. Filled out from reference TRBV18 and TRBJ2-2, the complete variable domain reads NAGVMQNPRHLVRRRGQEARLRCSPMKGHSHVYWYRQLPEEGLKFMVYLQKENIIDESGMPKERFSAEFPKEGPSILRIQQVVRGDSAAYFCASSPRQENTGELFFGEGSRLTVL.